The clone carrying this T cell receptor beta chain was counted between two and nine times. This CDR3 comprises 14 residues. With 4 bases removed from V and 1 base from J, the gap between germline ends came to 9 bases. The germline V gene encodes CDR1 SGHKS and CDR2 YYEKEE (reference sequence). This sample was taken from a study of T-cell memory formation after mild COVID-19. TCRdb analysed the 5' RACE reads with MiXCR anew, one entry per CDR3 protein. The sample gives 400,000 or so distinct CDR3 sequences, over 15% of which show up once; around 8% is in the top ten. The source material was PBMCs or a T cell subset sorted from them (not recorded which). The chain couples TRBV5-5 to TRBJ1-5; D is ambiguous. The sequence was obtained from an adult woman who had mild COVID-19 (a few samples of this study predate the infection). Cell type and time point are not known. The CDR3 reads CASSRPLSNQPQHF. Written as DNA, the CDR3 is TGTGCCAGCAGCCGCCCCTTGAGCAATCAGCCCCAGCATTTT.